These 18 T cell receptor beta chains were sequenced from one sample in a study of blood T cell repertoires in COVID-19. TCRdb's table, derived via immunoSEQ multiplex PCR, lists solely in-frame clones and lacks some. The table lists about 250,000 clones, approximately 80% of them singletons. Source material: peripheral blood. Every receptor here comes from a woman aged 35 to 49 with active or convalescent COVID-19.

The chain uses TRBV2 and TRBJ2-2, with TRBD2 as a possible D gene (6 bases). This CDR3 is built from 13 residues. Germline-derived CDR1 and CDR2 are SNHLY and FYNNEI. V was shortened by 11 bases and J by 4 bases, with 14 bases between the two germline ends. In nucleotides, the CDR3 is TGTGCCTCTGGAGGGCAGGGCACCGGGGAGCTGTTTTTT. Translation gives CASGGQGTGELFF.

This chain joins TRBV5-6 and TRBJ2-5; 9 bases agree with TRBD2. CDR3 length equals 15 residues. Germline V lookup: CDR1 SGHDT, CDR2 YYEEEE. With 0 bases clipped from V and 3 bases from J, the junction kept 3 bases outside the gene matches. CDR3 loop: CASSLASGGKETQYF. The DNA for the CDR3 is TGTGCCAGCAGCTTGGCCAGCGGGGGGAAAGAGACCCAGTACTTC.

The chain couples TRBV10-3 to TRBJ1-2; 10 nucleotides agree with TRBD1. CDR1 and CDR2 (germline): ENHRY, SYGVKD. CDR3 size: 17 residues. Trimming removed 4 bases from V and 0 bases from J; junction bases left unmatched: 8. The CDR3 here is CAISGGQGPLTNYGYTF. The CDR3 nucleotides are TGTGCCATCAGTGGGGGACAGGGGCCCCTTACTAACTATGGCTACACCTTC.

The CDR3 spells CASSQGLAGGQYQETQYF. The CDR3 DNA follows: TGCGCCAGCAGCCAAGGACTAGCGGGGGGCCAGTACCAAGAGACCCAGTACTTC. The chain combines TRBV5-1 with TRBJ2-5; 14 positions agree with TRBD2. Trimming took 4 bases from V and 0 from J; bases not matched to a gene: 8. Germline assignment: CDR1 SGHRS and CDR2 YFSETQ. The CDR3 is 18 amino acids.

As DNA, the CDR3 is TGTCCCAATTTTTATTCAGGGGCGCGATCACCCCTCCACTTT. Residues: CPNFYSGARSPLHF. The V call is TRBV28, the J call TRBJ1-6; D may be TRBD1 (6 bases). The CDR3 spans 14 residues. Per the germline V gene, CDR1 is MDHEN and CDR2 is SYDVKM.

The V call is TRBV12-3 or TRBV12-4, the J call TRBJ2-3, with TRBD2 as a possible D gene (5 bases). The CDR3 consists of 13 residues. The V gene lost 3 bases and the J gene lost 6 bases, with 10 bases spanning the gap. This CDR3 is CASSFGDGDTQYF. CDR3 bases: TGTGCCAGCAGTTTCGGGGATGGGGATACGCAGTATTTT.

The V call is TRBV30, the J call TRBJ1-6; 7 nucleotides line up with TRBD1. The V segment lost 3 bases and the J segment 7 bases; nucleotides outside the gene matches: 9. Germline loops: CDR1 GTSNPN, CDR2 SVGIG (reference sequence). CDR3 size: 15 residues. CDR3 bases: TGTGCCTGGAGAAGGATCGGGACAGAAAATTCACCCCTCCACTTT. This translates into CAWRRIGTENSPLHF.

This clone was observed once. The chain recombines TRBV12-3 or TRBV12-4 with TRBJ1-4; no firm D call. The CDR3 is 13 residues long. Trimming removed 10 bases from V and 3 bases from J, with 12 bases in between. This chain's CDR3 is CATSGRANEKLFF. CDR3 sequence (DNA): TGTGCCACCTCGGGGAGGGCTAATGAAAAACTGTTTTTT.

This chain links TRBV6-5 with TRBJ2-7; TRBD1 matches 9 bases. The CDR3 sequence is 13 residues long. Trimming cost V 10 bases and J 6 bases; bases outside gene matches: 10. Germline-derived CDR1 and CDR2 are MNHEY and SVGAGI. The CDR3 here is CAIHRTGDGEQYF. CDR3 DNA: TGTGCCATCCACCGGACAGGGGACGGCGAGCAGTACTTC.

This clone was seen a single time. The V gene is TRBV28, the J gene TRBJ1-5; the D is unclear. CDR1 is MDHEN, CDR2 SYDVKM, per germline. Trimming removed 2 bases at V and 6 bases at J, with 8 bases between. The CDR3 loop spans 13 amino acids. CDR3 protein: CASSLGPFQPQHF. The CDR3 DNA reads TGTGCCAGCAGTTTAGGGCCATTTCAGCCCCAGCATTTT. Full variable domain (outside the CDR3, taken from reference TRBV28 and TRBJ1-5): DVKVTQSSRYLVKRTGEKVFLECVQDMDHENMFWYRQDPGLGLRLIYFSYDVKMKEKGDIPEGYSVSREKKERFSLILESASTNQTSMYLCASSLGPFQPQHFGDGTRLSIL.

This chain uses TRBV5-1 with TRBJ2-7, with 9 nucleotides matching TRBD1. Losses at the gene ends were 4 bases for V and 4 bases for J; bases not matched to a gene: 6. CDR1 SGHRS and CDR2 YFSETQ come from the germline V gene. The CDR3 contains 14 residues. The CDR3 sequence is CASSPRDRDYEQYF. The CDR3 DNA reads as TGCGCCAGCAGCCCACGGGACAGGGATTACGAGCAGTACTTC.

Here the CDR3 DNA reads TGTGCCTGGAGTGTTCTGACAGAACCCTACGAGCAGTACTTC. The encoded protein is CAWSVLTEPYEQYF. The chain carries TRBV30 and TRBJ2-7, with TRBD1 as a possible D gene (5 bases). The CDR3 loop spans 14 amino acids. Germline V CDR1 and CDR2: GTSNPN, SVGIG (reference sequence). With 0 bases removed from V and 2 bases from J, the gap between germline ends came to 11 bases.

The chain combines TRBV5-5 with TRBJ1-1; possible D gene TRBD1, 5 bases. This CDR3 contains 13 residues. Germline V gives CDR1 SGHKS, CDR2 YYEKEE (reference sequence). V was pared by 2 bases and J by 6 bases, with 11 bases between. The CDR3 DNA reads as TGTGCCAGCAGCTTCAGCGTAGGGGCTGAAGCTTTCTTT. It translates to CASSFSVGAEAFF.

In DNA form, the CDR3 reads TGTGCCACCAGCCCTTTAGAGGGACAGGGGAACACTGAAGCTTTCTTT. Translating gives CATSPLEGQGNTEAFF. V usage is TRBV15 and J usage is TRBJ1-1; 9 bases fit TRBD1. The germline V gene has CDR1 LNHNV and CDR2 YYDKDF (reference sequence). This CDR3 spans 16 amino acids. J lost 1 base, V lost 5 bases, and 8 bases had no gene match.

This clone was seen a handful of times. This chain uses TRBV28 with TRBJ1-4; 9 bases align to TRBD1. CDR1 and CDR2 (germline): MDHEN, SYDVKM. The CDR3 runs to 15 residues. V shed 2 bases and J 6 bases; nucleotides not matched to a gene: 4. In DNA form, the CDR3 reads TGTGCCAGCAGTTTAGCCGGGACAGGGTATGAAAAACTGTTTTTT. This translates into CASSLAGTGYEKLFF.

The table lists this clone with a count of one. The chain employs TRBV19 and TRBJ1-4; no reliable D call. The CDR3 runs 14 residues. Trimming removed 3 bases from V and 0 bases from J, with 5 bases in between. CDR1 and CDR2 (germline): LNHDA, SQIVND (reference sequence). This CDR3 is CASSILATNEKLFF. The CDR3 DNA reads TGTGCCAGTAGTATCCTCGCAACTAATGAAAAACTGTTTTTT.

This chain connects TRBV7-2 to TRBJ1-2, with 8 bases fitting TRBD1. Germline CDR1 SGHTA, CDR2 FQGNSA. The V and J ends lost 5 bases and 5 bases, in that order; junction bases with no gene match: 7. CDR3 length: 14 amino acids. CDR3 loop: CASSADRGWYGYTF. The CDR3 DNA is TGTGCCAGCAGCGCCGACAGGGGTTGGTATGGCTACACCTTC.

CDR3 sequence: CASSLVLGPSYGYTF. The DNA of the CDR3 is TGTGCCAGCAGCTTAGTCCTGGGGCCGAGCTATGGCTACACCTTC. The rearrangement joins TRBV7-9 to TRBJ1-2; D possibly corresponds to TRBD1 (5 bases). CDR3 length: 15 residues. With 1 base removed from V and 4 bases from J, the gap between germline ends came to 13 bases. CDR1 and CDR2 (germline): SEHNR, FQNEAQ (reference sequence).